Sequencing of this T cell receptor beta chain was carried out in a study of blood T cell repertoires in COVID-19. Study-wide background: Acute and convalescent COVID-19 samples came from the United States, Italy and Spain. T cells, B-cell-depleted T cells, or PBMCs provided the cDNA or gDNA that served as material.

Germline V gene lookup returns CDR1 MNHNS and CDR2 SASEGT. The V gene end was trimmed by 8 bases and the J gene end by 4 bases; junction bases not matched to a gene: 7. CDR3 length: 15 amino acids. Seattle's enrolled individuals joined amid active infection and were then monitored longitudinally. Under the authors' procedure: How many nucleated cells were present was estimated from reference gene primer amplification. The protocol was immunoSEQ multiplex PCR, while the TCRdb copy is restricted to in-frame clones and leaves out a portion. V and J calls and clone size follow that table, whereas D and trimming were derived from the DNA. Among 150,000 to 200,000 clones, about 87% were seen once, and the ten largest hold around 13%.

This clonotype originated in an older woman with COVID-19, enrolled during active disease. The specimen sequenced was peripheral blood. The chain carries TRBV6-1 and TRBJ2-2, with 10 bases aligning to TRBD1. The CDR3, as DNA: TGTGCCAGCCTAACCTGGGACAGGGGCACCGGGGAGCTGTTTTTT. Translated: CASLTWDRGTGELFF.